This passage covers 28 T cell receptor beta chains from one sample sequenced in a study of glioma-infiltrating T cells. The iRepertoire nested amplicon-rescue multiplex PCR amplified TCR alpha and beta CDR3s from RNA. TCRdb reprocessed the multiplex PCR reads via MiXCR and lists one record per CDR3 protein. The sample holds fewer than 200,000 distinct CDR3 sequences, roughly 45% seen once. Material for sequencing was glioma tissue, nonneoplastic brain tissue, or PBMCs (not recorded which). These receptors were obtained from a human donor with low-grade glioma or glioblastoma, undergoing nonglioma brain surgery, or in good health (not recorded which).

For this clonotype: The germline gene is not matched at one end of the junction; a read error may be the cause. This chain links TRBV15 with TRBJ1-2; D remains unclear. Germline V lookup: CDR1 LNHNV, CDR2 YYDKDF (reference sequence). The CDR3 totals 18 residues. In DNA, the CDR3 is TGTGCCACCATCAGATATTCCTCCACGGGATATGAAAAAGAAGGCTACACCTTC. Translating it yields CATIRYSSTGYEKEGYTF.

The table lists this clonotype with a count of one. Being one base from a much bigger clone, this may be a read error. The chain joins TRBV20-1 to TRBJ2-1; no firm D call. In germline, CDR1 is DFQATT, CDR2 SNEGSKA (reference sequence). There are 15 residues in the CDR3. Deletions cut 2 bases from V and 9 bases from J, with 20 bases between. The CDR3: CSARPGPAPSGEQFF. In DNA form, the CDR3 reads TGCAGTGCTAGACCCGGACCAGCGCCTTCTGGTGAGCAGTTCTTC.

This clonotype has ten or more counts. V gene TRBV28 combines with J gene TRBJ1-5; unclear D gene. V was clipped by 2 bases and J by 5 bases, with 4 bases between them. The germline V gene has CDR1 MDHEN and CDR2 SYDVKM. The length of the CDR3 is 12 residues. The CDR3 nucleotides read TGTGCCAGCAGTTTACCCTATCAGCCCCAGCATTTT. This gives the protein CASSLPYQPQHF.

There are a few counts of this clonotype. This may be a read error: a much more frequent sequence differs by one nucleotide. The V gene is TRBV25-1, the J gene TRBJ1-6, with a possible D match to TRBD1 (6 bases). The germline V and J ends were trimmed by 5 bases and 6 bases, with 17 bases remaining between them. CDR1 and CDR2 from the germline V gene are MGHDK and SYGVNS. The CDR3 is 16 residues long. The CDR3 coding sequence is TGTGCCAGCAGTAGGCTGACAGGAGATCCTAATTCACCCCTCCACTTT. It encodes CASSRLTGDPNSPLHF. The complete variable domain, with remaining parts taken from reference TRBV25-1 and TRBJ1-6, reads EADIYQTPRYLVIGTGKKITLECSQTMGHDKMYWYQQDPGMELHLIHYSYGVNSTEKGDLSSESTVSRIRTEHFPLTLESARPSHTSQYLCASSRLTGDPNSPLHFGNGTRLTVT.

Regarding this clonotype: Possible read error: a much larger clone is one base away. The gene calls are TRBV3-1 and TRBJ1-1; D is undetermined. This CDR3 has 16 residues. Germline V CDR1 and CDR2: LGHDT, YNNKEL (reference sequence). V gave up 5 bases and J gave up 0 bases, with 16 bases separating them. CDR3 coding DNA: TGTGCCAGCAGCAAAAGGACCGGGCCGATGAACACTGAAGCTTTCTTT. This codes for CASSKRTGPMNTEAFF.

The genes are TRBV10-3 and TRBJ2-2, with TRBD2 matching over 10 bases. CDR3 size: 17 residues. Germline lookup yields CDR1 ENHRY and CDR2 SYGVKD. Trimming at V came to 2 bases and at J to 5 bases, leaving 8 bases not matched to a gene. The CDR3 loop reads CAISETSGRAGTGELFF. CDR3 sequence (DNA): TGTGCCATCAGTGAGACCAGCGGGAGGGCCGGGACCGGGGAGCTGTTTTTT.

The rearrangement joins TRBV6-5 to TRBJ2-1; 8 bases are a match to TRBD1. The CDR3 runs 11 residues. Unmatched junction bases numbered 4, after V lost 5 bases and J lost 13 bases. Germline CDR1 reads MNHEY; CDR2 reads SVGAGI. CDR3 protein: CASSRTGIQFF. CDR3 coding DNA: TGTGCCAGCAGTCGGACAGGGATTCAGTTCTTC.

The table lists this clonotype with a few counts. The J gene is TRBJ2-2, the V gene TRBV2; D remains ambiguous. V dropped 6 bases and J dropped 0 bases, with 11 bases sitting between them. Germline CDR1 SNHLY, CDR2 FYNNEI. The CDR3 is 15 amino acids. CDR3 region: CASSPSRTNTGELFF. The DNA of the CDR3 is TGTGCCAGCAGCCCCAGCCGAACGAACACCGGGGAGCTGTTTTTT.

Many counts were recorded for this clonotype. The genes are TRBV6-1 and TRBJ2-1; 12 nucleotides match TRBD2. This CDR3 spans 19 amino acids. Unmatched junction bases numbered 10, after V lost 4 bases and J lost 0 bases. CDR1 MNHNS and CDR2 SASEGT come from the germline V gene. The CDR3 sequence: CASSATDLLAGGSYNEQFF. DNA for the CDR3: TGTGCCAGCAGTGCGACCGATTTACTAGCGGGAGGCTCCTACAATGAGCAGTTCTTC.

In its sample, this clonotype was seen many times. V is TRBV20-1 and J is TRBJ2-3, with 14 positions matching TRBD2. V gave up 6 bases and J gave up 4 bases; unmatched junction bases: 9. Germline CDR1 DFQATT, CDR2 SNEGSKA (reference sequence). The CDR3 runs 16 residues. CDR3 sequence (DNA): TGCAGTGCGGGGACTAGCGGGAGCCTTCTCGCAGATACGCAGTATTTT. The encoded protein is CSAGTSGSLLADTQYF.

CDR3 sequence (DNA): TGTGCCAGCAGCTCGACCGGGGGCGCTTACGAGACCCAGTACTTC. Protein sequence: CASSSTGGAYETQYF. The V call is TRBV7-3, the J call TRBJ2-5; D may correspond to TRBD1 or TRBD2 (6 bases each). The CDR3 length is 15 residues. Per the germline V gene, CDR1 is SGHTA and CDR2 is FQGTGA. The V and J ends lost 4 bases and 5 bases respectively, with 17 bases between them.

This clonotype was seen many times. This chain links TRBV20-1 with TRBJ2-1; 8 positions agree with TRBD2. The germline V gene has CDR1 DFQATT and CDR2 SNEGSKA (reference sequence). Trimming at V came to 5 bases and at J to 8 bases, leaving 14 bases not matched to a gene. The CDR3 is 15 amino acids. The CDR3 loop is CSAATGTSRIHEQFF. The CDR3 coding sequence is TGCAGTGCTGCAACCGGGACTAGTAGAATCCATGAGCAGTTCTTC.

As for this clonotype: The junction departs from the called germline gene at one end, perhaps through a read error. This chain joins TRBV20-1 and TRBJ2-1, with 7 bases matching TRBD1. CDR1 and CDR2 from the germline V gene are DFQATT and SNEGSKA (reference sequence). The CDR3 is 14 amino acids. In DNA, the CDR3 is TGCAGTTCTACACAGGGGATTGCCTACAATGAGCAGCTCTTC. Its translation is CSSTQGIAYNEQLF.

As to this clonotype: Just one base apart from a much larger clone, this may be a read error. This rearrangement joins TRBV28 to TRBJ2-5, with D tentatively TRBD1 or TRBD2 (6 bases each). From germline, CDR1 is MDHEN and CDR2 SYDVKM. This CDR3 is 15 amino acids long. V lost 5 bases and J 4 bases, leaving 17 bases between the germline ends. CDR3 nucleotides: TGTGCCAGCAGTACCCCCGCACAGGGAGGAGAGACCCAGTACTTC. Translation gives CASSTPAQGGETQYF.

This clonotype was counted at least ten times. The chain has TRBV28 and TRBJ2-7; D gene unclear. Looked up from germline, CDR1 is MDHEN and CDR2 is SYDVKM. CDR3 length: 12 amino acids. V lost 11 bases to trimming and J lost 6 bases, with 17 bases between them. The DNA of the CDR3 is TGTGCCGCGTGTAGGGATTCTGGCGAGCAGTACTTC. It codes for CAACRDSGEQYF.

On this clonotype itself: This could be a read error, since a much larger clone is one nucleotide away. The chain is built from TRBV20-1 and TRBJ2-7; weak D call: TRBD2 (6 bases). The germline gives CDR1 DFQATT, CDR2 SNEGSKA (reference sequence). Deletions cut 4 bases from V and 0 bases from J, with 13 bases between. The CDR3 sequence is 14 residues long. The chain's CDR3 is CSAKSRESSYEQYF. CDR3 DNA sequence: TGCAGTGCTAAATCCCGGGAGAGCTCCTACGAGCAGTACTTC.

Concerning this clonotype itself: The conserved phenylalanine or tryptophan is not found at the CDR3 terminus, so this likely reflects a read error. The rearrangement links TRBV6-1 to TRBJ2-5; D remains unclear. V was shortened by 3 bases and J by 1 base, with 9 bases between the two germline ends. CDR1 is MNHNS and CDR2 is SASEGT in the germline V gene. CDR3 length: 14 amino acids. CDR3 coding DNA: TGTGCCAGCAGTGAGATTGGGCTCCAAGAGACCCAGTACTTA. Translated: CASSEIGLQETQYL.

The chain employs TRBV19 and TRBJ2-2; no definite D call. Deletions cut 1 base from V and 3 bases from J, with 6 bases between. Per germline, CDR1 LNHDA and CDR2 SQIVND (reference sequence). The CDR3 has 14 residues. In nucleotides, the CDR3 is TGTGCCAGTAGTATAGTTGGCCACACCGGGGAGCTGTTTTTT. Translating gives CASSIVGHTGELFF.

This clonotype was seen many times. The V call is TRBV28, the J call TRBJ2-7; no definite D call. V was trimmed by 5 bases and J by 2 bases, leaving 13 bases between them. Germline-derived CDR1 and CDR2 are MDHEN and SYDVKM. This CDR3 spans 14 amino acids. The CDR3 loop reads CASSPSPLPYEQYF. Here the CDR3 DNA reads TGTGCCAGCAGTCCCAGCCCCTTACCCTACGAGCAGTACTTC.

The chain employs TRBV4-1 and TRBJ1-1; the match to TRBD1 covers 11 bases. Trimming removed 0 bases from V and 9 bases from J; junction bases left unmatched: 12. The CDR3 contains 17 residues. The germline V gene encodes CDR1 MGHRA and CDR2 YSYEKL. The DNA for the CDR3 is TGCGCCAGCAGCCAAGATCAAAGGACAGGGGGCGCTGAGCAAGCTTTCTTT. Protein product: CASSQDQRTGGAEQAFF.

Remarks on this clonotype: At one end, the junction sequence differs from germline, possibly due to a read error. This CDR3 is CASSQSQGPSRNTIYF. The CDR3 nucleotides are TGTGCCAGCTCGCAATCGCAGGGACCCTCTCGAAACACCATATATTTT. The rearrangement joins TRBV18 to TRBJ1-3, with D tentatively TRBD1 (5 bases). Germline CDR1 is KGHSH and CDR2 is LQKENI. This CDR3 is built from 16 residues.

This clonotype was recorded many times. V and J are TRBV20-1 and TRBJ1-5, with D possibly being TRBD1 (5 bases). Germline CDR1 is DFQATT and CDR2 is SNEGSKA (reference sequence). V shed 6 bases and J shed 7 bases, with 13 bases lying between them. The CDR3 loop spans 12 amino acids. CDR3 region: CSARDQRQPQHF. The CDR3 region has the DNA TGCAGTGCCCGGGACCAGCGGCAGCCCCAGCATTTT.

There are a few counts of this clonotype. A read error may explain this, as a much larger clone is one base away. The rearrangement uses TRBV27 and TRBJ2-1; TRBD2 matches at 10 bases. The CDR3 is made up of 15 amino acids. CDR1 and CDR2 (germline): MNHEY, SMNVEV (reference sequence). The CDR3 sequence: CPSRPGLAAYNEQFF. The CDR3 DNA follows: TGTCCCAGCAGACCTGGACTAGCGGCCTACAATGAGCAGTTCTTC.

Worth noting for this clonotype: The CDR3 does not end in the conserved phenylalanine or tryptophan, so this is likely a read error. The V call is TRBV20-1, the J call TRBJ1-2; D gene uncertain. V lost 3 bases and J 8 bases, leaving 16 bases between the germline ends. Germline-derived CDR1 and CDR2 are DFQATT and SNEGSKA (reference sequence). This CDR3 has 13 residues. This CDR3 reads CSARTGGLGGYTL. Written as DNA, the CDR3 is TGCAGTGCTAGGACGGGCGGCCTTGGGGGCTACACCTTG.

The sample holds many counts of this clonotype. V gene TRBV18 combines with J gene TRBJ2-1; 10 bases map to TRBD1. Germline V gene lookup returns CDR1 KGHSH and CDR2 LQKENI. Trimming took 0 bases from V and 6 from J; bases not matched to a gene: 8. This CDR3 region has 17 residues. This chain's CDR3 is CASSPPGGTGAFNEQFF. The CDR3, as DNA: TGTGCCAGCTCACCACCGGGGGGGACAGGGGCGTTCAATGAGCAGTTCTTC.

With respect to this clonotype: It may be a read error: a sequence one base away is much more abundant. The chain recombines TRBV19 with TRBJ1-5, with TRBD1 matching over 9 bases. The germline gives CDR1 LNHDA, CDR2 SQIVND (reference sequence). V was pared by 10 bases and J by 5 bases, with 9 bases of the junction left unmatched. The CDR3 extends over 14 amino acids. CDR3 in amino acids: CATKTGGLDQPQHF. For the CDR3, the DNA is TGTGCCACCAAGACAGGGGGTCTGGATCAGCCCCAGCATTTT.

This clonotype has only a few counts. The chain carries TRBV19 and TRBJ2-1; 7 nucleotides align to TRBD2. Germline CDR1 and CDR2: LNHDA and SQIVND (reference sequence). CDR3 size: 16 residues. V dropped 3 bases and J dropped 1; count of bases not matched to a gene: 6. CDR3 residues: CASSIGSGPSYNEQFF. The CDR3 nucleotides read TGTGCCAGTAGTATCGGTAGCGGGCCTTCCTACAATGAGCAGTTCTTC.

This clonotype was detected many times. The gene calls are TRBV20-1 and TRBJ2-3, with TRBD2 matching over 7 bases. Per germline, CDR1 DFQATT and CDR2 SNEGSKA (reference sequence). J was trimmed by 3 bases and V by 6 bases; bases with no gene match: 9. The CDR3 totals 14 residues. The DNA of the CDR3 is TGCAGTGCGCCTGGTGCTAGCGGAACAGATACGCAGTATTTT. It encodes CSAPGASGTDTQYF.